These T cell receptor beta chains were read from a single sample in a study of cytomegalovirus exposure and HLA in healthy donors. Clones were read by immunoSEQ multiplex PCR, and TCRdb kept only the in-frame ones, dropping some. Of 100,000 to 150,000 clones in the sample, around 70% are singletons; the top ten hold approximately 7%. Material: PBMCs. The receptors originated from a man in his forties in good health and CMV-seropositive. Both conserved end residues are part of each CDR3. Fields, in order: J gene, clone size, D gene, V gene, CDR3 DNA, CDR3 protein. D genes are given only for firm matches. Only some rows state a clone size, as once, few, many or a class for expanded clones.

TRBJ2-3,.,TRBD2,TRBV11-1,TGTGCCAGCAGCCCTCGACCTAGCGGGGCAACAGATACGCAGTATTTT,CASSPRPSGATDTQYF
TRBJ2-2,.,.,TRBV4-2,TGTGCCAGCAGCGCCGAGGGGGTTTCCGGGGAGCTGTTTTTT,CASSAEGVSGELFF
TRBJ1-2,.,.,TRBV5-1,TGCGCCAGCAGCTTAAGGGACTGGGGTACCAACTATGGCTACACCTTC,CASSLRDWGTNYGYTF
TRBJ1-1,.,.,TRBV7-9,TGTGCCAGCAGCCCCCAAGCGGGGGCGCCGAACACTGAAGCTTTCTTT,CASSPQAGAPNTEAFF
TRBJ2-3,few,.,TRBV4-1,TGCGCCAGCCAAGACAGCCTCACAGATACGCAGTATTTT,CASQDSLTDTQYF
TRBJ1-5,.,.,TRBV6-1,TGTGCCAGCAGTCAACAGGATTATAGCAATCAGCCCCAGCATTTT,CASSQQDYSNQPQHF
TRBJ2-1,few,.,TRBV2,TGTGCCAGCAGTGAAGTCGGCGGGGCGTACGGTGAGCAGTTCTTC,CASSEVGGAYGEQFF
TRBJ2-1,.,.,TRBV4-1,TGCGCCAGCAGCCAAGATCTAGGGCAGGGAGGTTCGGTTGAGCAGTTCTTC,CASSQDLGQGGSVEQFF
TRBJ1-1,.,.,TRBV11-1,TGTGCCAGCAGCCTTGACAGGCTCCAAACTGAAGCTTTCTTT,CASSLDRLQTEAFF
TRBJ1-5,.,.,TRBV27,TGTGCCAGCAGGGACAGATATAGCAATCAGCCCCAGCATTTT,CASRDRYSNQPQHF
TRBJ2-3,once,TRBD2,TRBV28,TGTGCCAGCAGTTTATTCTTTAGGCGGGAGCCAGGCACAGATACGCAGTATTTT,CASSLFFRREPGTDTQYF
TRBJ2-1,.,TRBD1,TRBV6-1,TGTGCCAGCAGTTGGGACAGGGAGAATGAGCAGTTCTTC,CASSWDRENEQFF
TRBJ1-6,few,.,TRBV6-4,TGTGCCAGCAGCCGGGACATAAACTATAATTCACCCCTCCACTTT,CASSRDINYNSPLHF
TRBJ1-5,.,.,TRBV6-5,TGTGCCACGCGACGGGCAGGGTACAATCAGCCCCAGCATTTT,CATRRAGYNQPQHF
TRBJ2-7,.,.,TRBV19,TGTGCCAGTAGTTTTCTCTACTCCTACGAGCAGTACTTC,CASSFLYSYEQYF
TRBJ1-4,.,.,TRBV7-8,TGTGCCAGCAGCCTCCGGGTGGGAAAACTGTTTTTT,CASSLRVGKLFF
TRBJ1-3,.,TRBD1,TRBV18,TGTGCCAGCTCACCGGCCGCGACAGGGGCAATACACTCTGGAAACACCATATATTTT,CASSPAATGAIHSGNTIYF
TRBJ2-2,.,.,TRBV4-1,TGCGCAGCAGAGGTTAACACCGGGGAGCTGTTTTTT,CAAEVNTGELFF
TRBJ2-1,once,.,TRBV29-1,TGCAGCGTTGTTTGGCAGGGAGGATACAATGAGCAGTTCTTC,CSVVWQGGYNEQFF
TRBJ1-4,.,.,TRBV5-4,TGTGCCAGCAGCTGGACACCTCTTAATGAAAAACTGTTTTTT,CASSWTPLNEKLFF
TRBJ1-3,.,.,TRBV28,TGTGCCAGCAGTTTATTTCAGGTCTCTGGAAACACCATATATTTT,CASSLFQVSGNTIYF
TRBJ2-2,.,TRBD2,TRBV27,TGTGCCAGCAGTTTTCTTTTGACTAGCGGGAGTCGGGTGACCGGGGAGCTGTTTTTT,CASSFLLTSGSRVTGELFF
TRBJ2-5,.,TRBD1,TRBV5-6,TGTGCCAGCAGCTTGGATGAGGGGGCCAGGGAGACCCAGTACTTC,CASSLDEGARETQYF
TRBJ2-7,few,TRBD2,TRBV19,TGTGCCAGTAGTCCGTCCGGGACTAGCGGTACCTACGAGCAGTACTTC,CASSPSGTSGTYEQYF
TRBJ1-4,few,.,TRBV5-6,TGTGCCAGCAGCTTAGGAGGTGGCATTGAAAAACTGTTTTTT,CASSLGGGIEKLFF
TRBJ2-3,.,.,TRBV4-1,TGCGCCAGCAGTCCCCCGGATGGCGGGGGCACAGATACGCAGTATTTT,CASSPPDGGGTDTQYF
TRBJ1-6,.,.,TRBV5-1,TGCGCCAGCAGCTTGGGGGGCAACTATAATTCACCCCTCCACTTT,CASSLGGNYNSPLHF
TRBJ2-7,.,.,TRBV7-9,TGTGCCAGCAGCCCGGGAAGGGGGACCTACGAGCAGTACTTC,CASSPGRGTYEQYF
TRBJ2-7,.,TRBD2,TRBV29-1,TGCAGCGTTCGCGGTGGACTAGATTACGAGCAGTACTTC,CSVRGGLDYEQYF
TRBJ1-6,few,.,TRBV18,TGTGCCAGCTCTCTTAGTAGGGGCGCATATTCACCCCTCCACTTT,CASSLSRGAYSPLHF
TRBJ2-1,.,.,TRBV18,TGTGCCAGCTCGCGGACAGAGGGGTACAATGAGCAGTTCTTC,CASSRTEGYNEQFF
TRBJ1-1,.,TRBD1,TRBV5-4,TGTGCCAGCAGCCTCGACAGGGGGACTGAAGCTTTCTTT,CASSLDRGTEAFF
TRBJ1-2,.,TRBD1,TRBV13,TGTGCCAGCAGCCGGGACAGGGGGTCCAAAAGCTACACCTTC,CASSRDRGSKSYTF
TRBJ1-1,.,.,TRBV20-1,TGCAGTGCTCGGACAGCACGTGAAGCTTTCTTT,CSARTAREAFF
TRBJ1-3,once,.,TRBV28,TGTGCCAGCAGCCCCAGGGGATATGGAAACACCATATATTTT,CASSPRGYGNTIYF
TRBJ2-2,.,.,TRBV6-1,TGTGCCAGCAGAACTGCGAACACCGGGGAGCTGTTTTTT,CASRTANTGELFF
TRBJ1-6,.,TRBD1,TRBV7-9,TGTGCCAGCAGCTCGGACAGGGGGCTTTCACCCCTCCACTTT,CASSSDRGLSPLHF
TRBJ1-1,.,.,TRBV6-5,TGTGCCAGCAGTTACGGGGCGGGGAGGAGGACTGAAGCTTTCTTT,CASSYGAGRRTEAFF
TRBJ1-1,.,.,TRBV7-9,TGTGCCACTCAGAGGGGACAACTAGACACTGAAGCTTTCTTT,CATQRGQLDTEAFF
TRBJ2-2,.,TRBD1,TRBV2,TGTGCCAGCAGTGTATGGACAGGGGGTACCGGGGAGCTGTTTTTT,CASSVWTGGTGELFF
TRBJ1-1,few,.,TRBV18,TGTGCCAGCTCACCAGGATTAGGGGCTGAAGCTTTCTTT,CASSPGLGAEAFF
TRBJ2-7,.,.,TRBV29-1,TGCAGCGTTGGCCCAGGCTCCTACGAGCAGTACTTC,CSVGPGSYEQYF
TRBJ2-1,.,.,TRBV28,TGTGCCAGCAGCGGGGTCTACAATGAGCAGTTCTTC,CASSGVYNEQFF
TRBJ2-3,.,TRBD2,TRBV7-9,TGTGCCAGCAGACGGGGAGGGGCAGATACGCAGTATTTT,CASRRGGADTQYF
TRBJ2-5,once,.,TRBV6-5,TGTGCCAGCAGGAGGGACACCTCAATGGAGACCCAGTACTTC,CASRRDTSMETQYF
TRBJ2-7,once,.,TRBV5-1,TGCGCCAGCAGACAGGGCTACGAGCAGTACTTC,CASRQGYEQYF
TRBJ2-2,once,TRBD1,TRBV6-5,TGTGCCAGCAAAGGGACAGCGAACACCGGGGAGCTGGTTTTT,CASKGTANTGELVF